The rows below give T cell receptor beta chains drawn from one sample of a study of blood T cell repertoires in COVID-19. Assay: immunoSEQ multiplex PCR; the TCRdb copy retains only in-frame clones and omits some. The table records around 230,000 clones, approximately 81% of them present only once. Specimen: peripheral blood. The source is a woman of 80 years or more with acute or convalescent COVID-19. CDR3s include the opening cysteine and the closing phenylalanine or tryptophan. A D gene is named only where the DNA matches it firmly. Part of the rows lack a size; the others show once, few, many or a class for expanded clones.

J: TRBJ2-7
D: TRBD2
size: .
V: TRBV3-1/TRBV3-2
length: 15
CDR3: CASSFSGAFSYEQYF
DNA: TGTGCCAGCAGCTTTAGCGGGGCCTTCTCCTACGAGCAGTACTTC

J: TRBJ2-4
D: .
size: .
V: TRBV3-1/TRBV3-2
length: 13
CDR3: CASSQDGIDIQYF
DNA: TGTGCCAGCAGCCAAGACGGGATAGACATTCAGTACTTC

J: TRBJ1-2
D: .
size: .
V: TRBV11-2
length: 14
CDR3: CASSLAGVTNGYTF
DNA: TGTGCCAGCAGCTTAGCAGGGGTGACAAATGGCTACACCTTC

J: TRBJ2-1
D: TRBD1
size: .
V: TRBV5-4
length: 15
CDR3: CASSSQGESYNEQFF
DNA: TGTGCCAGCAGCTCACAGGGGGAGTCCTACAATGAGCAGTTCTTC

J: TRBJ1-2
D: .
size: .
V: TRBV12-3/TRBV12-4
length: 13
CDR3: CASSRTEAIGYTF
DNA: TGTGCCAGCAGTCGGACTGAGGCTATTGGCTACACCTTC

J: TRBJ2-7
D: .
size: .
V: TRBV25-1
length: 12
CDR3: CASSGDIYEQYF
DNA: TGTGCCAGCAGTGGAGATATCTACGAGCAGTACTTC

J: TRBJ1-6
D: TRBD1
size: .
V: TRBV5-1
length: 16
CDR3: CASSPRPGQGKTPLHF
DNA: TGCGCCAGCAGCCCACGACCGGGACAGGGGAAGACACCCCTCCACTTT

J: TRBJ1-2
D: .
size: .
V: TRBV7-9
length: 17
CDR3: CASSLGGFARTKFGYTF
DNA: TGTGCCAGCAGCTTAGGAGGGTTCGCCCGTACAAAGTTTGGCTACACCTTC

J: TRBJ2-7
D: .
size: .
V: TRBV11-2
length: 14
CDR3: CASSLAAGVTEQYF
DNA: TGTGCCAGCAGCTTAGCTGCAGGGGTCACCGAGCAGTACTTC

J: TRBJ1-2
D: .
size: once
V: TRBV5-6
length: 13
CDR3: CASSFSLPYGYTF
DNA: TGTGCCAGCAGCTTTTCCCTACCCTATGGCTACACCTTC

J: TRBJ2-5
D: .
size: .
V: TRBV30
length: 13
CDR3: CAWTRAKPETQYF
DNA: TGTGCCTGGACCAGGGCCAAGCCCGAGACCCAGTACTTC

J: TRBJ1-1
D: .
size: .
V: TRBV7-2
length: 13
CDR3: CASTGYMNTEAFF
DNA: TGTGCCAGCACCGGGTACATGAACACTGAAGCTTTCTTT

J: TRBJ2-2
D: TRBD2
size: .
V: TRBV7-8
length: 16
CDR3: CASSRVTSGGTGELFF
DNA: TGTGCCAGCAGCCGAGTCACTAGCGGGGGGACCGGGGAGCTGTTTTTT

J: TRBJ2-5
D: TRBD2
size: few
V: TRBV4-2
length: 15
CDR3: CASSHLAGGDETQYF
DNA: TGTGCCAGCAGCCACTTAGCGGGGGGAGATGAGACCCAGTACTTC

J: TRBJ2-1
D: .
size: .
V: TRBV6-6
length: 15
CDR3: CASRIRVSSYNEQFF
DNA: TGTGCCAGCAGAATCAGGGTTAGCTCCTACAATGAGCAGTTCTTC

J: TRBJ1-1
D: .
size: .
V: TRBV29-1
length: 14
CDR3: CSVVLGDVNTEAFF
DNA: TGCAGCGTTGTGTTAGGGGATGTGAACACTGAAGCTTTCTTT

J: TRBJ2-7
D: TRBD2
size: .
V: TRBV7-6
length: 14
CDR3: CARGLAGGRREQYF
DNA: TGTGCCAGGGGACTAGCGGGAGGGCGGCGAGAGCAGTACTTC

J: TRBJ1-2
D: .
size: .
V: TRBV12-5
length: 13
CDR3: CASGLESGSGYTF
DNA: TGTGCTAGTGGTTTGGAGTCGGGGAGTGGCTACACCTTC

J: TRBJ1-2
D: TRBD1
size: .
V: TRBV5-1
length: 14
CDR3: CASSLTGENYGYTF
DNA: TGCGCCAGCAGCCTGACAGGGGAGAACTATGGCTACACCTTC

J: TRBJ2-2
D: TRBD2
size: .
V: TRBV5-1
length: 15
CDR3: CASSWGTSGTGELFF
DNA: TGCGCCAGCAGCTGGGGGACTAGCGGCACCGGGGAGCTGTTTTTT

J: TRBJ2-3
D: .
size: .
V: TRBV27
length: 15
CDR3: CASRTGKTSTDTQYF
DNA: TGTGCCAGCAGAACAGGGAAAACTAGCACAGATACGCAGTATTTT

J: TRBJ2-5
D: TRBD2
size: few
V: TRBV3-1/TRBV3-2
length: 17
CDR3: CASSQSGRTSGLGTQYF
DNA: TGTGCCAGCAGCCAATCAGGTCGGACTAGCGGGTTAGGGACCCAGTACTTC

J: TRBJ1-6
D: .
size: .
V: TRBV3-1/TRBV3-2
length: 16
CDR3: CASSPGVGNYNSPLHF
DNA: TGTGCCAGCAGCCCAGGGGTTGGAAACTATAATTCACCCCTCCACTTT

J: TRBJ1-1
D: .
size: few
V: TRBV27
length: 14
CDR3: CASRGATGLGEAFF
DNA: TGTGCCAGCAGGGGGGCGACTGGGCTAGGTGAAGCTTTCTTT

J: TRBJ1-1
D: .
size: few
V: TRBV7-2
length: 14
CDR3: CASNWDIQNTEAFF
DNA: TGTGCCAGCAACTGGGACATACAGAACACTGAAGCTTTCTTT

J: TRBJ2-7
D: TRBD1
size: .
V: TRBV19
length: 14
CDR3: CASSMGQGAREQYF
DNA: TGTGCCAGTAGTATGGGACAGGGGGCAAGGGAGCAGTACTTC

J: TRBJ2-5
D: .
size: .
V: TRBV12-3/TRBV12-4
length: 13
CDR3: CASSFTRQETQYF
DNA: TGTGCCAGCAGTTTCACCAGACAAGAGACCCAGTACTTC

J: TRBJ1-2
D: .
size: few
V: TRBV4-1
length: 15
CDR3: CASSQSPMDSLGYTF
DNA: TGCGCCAGCAGCCAAAGCCCGATGGACAGCCTCGGCTACACCTTC

J: TRBJ2-1
D: TRBD2
size: .
V: TRBV6-1
length: 15
CDR3: CASSERLAGRDEQFF
DNA: TGTGCCAGCAGTGAACGACTAGCTGGGAGGGATGAGCAGTTCTTC

J: TRBJ1-2
D: TRBD1
size: .
V: TRBV19
length: 14
CDR3: CASSPTGEAYGYTF
DNA: TGTGCCAGTAGTCCTACAGGGGAGGCCTATGGCTACACCTTC

J: TRBJ2-7
D: TRBD1
size: .
V: TRBV27
length: 13
CDR3: CASRGTGNYEQYF
DNA: TGTGCCAGCAGAGGGACAGGCAACTACGAGCAGTACTTC

J: TRBJ2-3
D: .
size: .
V: TRBV9
length: 15
CDR3: CASSVGVSGADTQYF
DNA: TGTGCCAGCAGCGTAGGGGTTAGCGGTGCAGATACGCAGTATTTT

J: TRBJ1-6
D: .
size: once
V: TRBV18
length: 14
CDR3: CASSPGTNNSPLHF
DNA: TGTGCCAGCTCCCCCGGGACAAATAATTCACCCCTCCACTTT

J: TRBJ1-6
D: TRBD1
size: few
V: TRBV11-2
length: 15
CDR3: CASSPLWDSNSPLHF
DNA: TGTGCCAGCAGCCCGCTCTGGGACAGTAATTCACCCCTCCACTTT

J: TRBJ2-2
D: .
size: once
V: TRBV15
length: 16
CDR3: CATSQDLGARTGELFF
DNA: TGTGCCACCAGCCAAGATCTGGGGGCGCGGACCGGGGAGCTGTTTTTT

J: TRBJ1-2
D: TRBD1
size: .
V: TRBV5-5
length: 14
CDR3: CASSLRTGDNGYTF
DNA: TGTGCCAGCAGCTTGCGTACAGGGGATAATGGCTACACCTTC

J: TRBJ2-4
D: TRBD1
size: .
V: TRBV6-5
length: 13
CDR3: CASSRQGENIQYF
DNA: TGTGCCAGCAGCCGACAGGGGGAAAACATTCAGTACTTC

J: TRBJ1-1
D: TRBD1
size: few
V: TRBV6-4
length: 16
CDR3: CASSPTGGNINTEAFF
DNA: TGTGCCAGCAGTCCGACAGGGGGGAATATAAACACTGAAGCTTTCTTT

J: TRBJ1-1
D: .
size: .
V: TRBV2
length: 13
CDR3: CASTVRAESEAFF
DNA: TGTGCCAGCACAGTCAGGGCAGAGAGTGAAGCTTTCTTT

J: TRBJ2-1
D: .
size: few
V: TRBV18
length: 13
CDR3: CASSPLRNNEQFF
DNA: TGTGCCAGCTCACCACTCCGTAACAATGAGCAGTTCTTC

J: TRBJ2-7
D: TRBD2
size: .
V: TRBV6-4
length: 18
CDR3: CASSDETSGGDSSYEQYF
DNA: TGTGCCAGCAGTGACGAAACTAGCGGGGGGGACAGCTCCTACGAGCAGTACTTC

J: TRBJ2-7
D: TRBD2
size: once
V: TRBV3-1/TRBV3-2
length: 15
CDR3: CASESRSGGAAEQYF
DNA: TGTGCCAGCGAGAGTCGGAGCGGGGGGGCGGCGGAGCAGTACTTC

J: TRBJ1-6
D: .
size: few
V: TRBV7-8
length: 15
CDR3: CASSFETGSNSPLHF
DNA: TGTGCCAGCAGCTTCGAAACAGGGAGTAATTCACCCCTCCACTTT

J: TRBJ2-1
D: TRBD2
size: .
V: TRBV9
length: 15
CDR3: CASTVLAGAYNEQFF
DNA: TGTGCCAGCACCGTACTAGCGGGGGCCTACAATGAGCAGTTCTTC

J: TRBJ2-2
D: TRBD1
size: .
V: TRBV19
length: 13
CDR3: CATDRGRSGELFF
DNA: TGTGCCACGGACAGGGGGAGGTCCGGGGAGCTGTTTTTT

J: TRBJ2-7
D: TRBD1
size: .
V: TRBV27
length: 15
CDR3: CASSPDRGWVYEQYF
DNA: TGTGCCAGCAGTCCGGACAGGGGATGGGTCTACGAGCAGTACTTC

J: TRBJ2-6
D: .
size: .
V: TRBV18
length: 16
CDR3: CASSEQGASGANVLTF
DNA: TGTGCCAGCTCCGAACAGGGAGCCTCTGGGGCCAACGTCCTGACTTTC

J: TRBJ1-5
D: .
size: .
V: TRBV5-4
length: 13
CDR3: CASSLQGVQPQHF
DNA: TGTGCCAGCAGCTTGCAAGGGGTTCAGCCCCAGCATTTT

J: TRBJ1-3
D: TRBD1
size: .
V: TRBV14
length: 14
CDR3: CASSPGTGGNTIYF
DNA: TGTGCCAGCAGCCCTGGGACAGGTGGAAACACCATATATTTT

J: TRBJ1-6
D: .
size: .
V: TRBV10-2
length: 12
CDR3: CASATARSPLHF
DNA: TGCGCCAGTGCGACAGCGCGTTCACCCCTCCACTTT

J: TRBJ1-5
D: TRBD1
size: .
V: TRBV5-1
length: 15
CDR3: CASSLTTGKNQPQHF
DNA: TGCGCCAGCAGCCTGACGACAGGGAAGAATCAGCCCCAGCATTTT

J: TRBJ2-7
D: .
size: few
V: TRBV27
length: 14
CDR3: CASSPTGSSYEQYF
DNA: TGTGCCAGCAGTCCGACGGGGAGCTCCTACGAGCAGTACTTC

J: TRBJ1-3
D: TRBD1
size: .
V: TRBV5-1
length: 15
CDR3: CASSRSGTGINTIYF
DNA: TGCGCCAGCAGTAGATCCGGGACAGGGATAAACACCATATATTTT

J: TRBJ1-2
D: .
size: .
V: TRBV28
length: 12
CDR3: CASSFTNYGYTF
DNA: TGTGCCAGCAGTTTCACTAACTATGGCTACACCTTC

J: TRBJ2-1
D: .
size: .
V: TRBV7-2
length: 15
CDR3: CASSLNGGPYNEQFF
DNA: TGTGCCAGCAGCTTAAACGGGGGTCCCTACAATGAGCAGTTCTTC

J: TRBJ1-2
D: TRBD1
size: once
V: TRBV12-3/TRBV12-4
length: 13
CDR3: CASRWTGGVGYTF
DNA: TGTGCCAGCAGATGGACAGGGGGTGTTGGCTACACCTTC

J: TRBJ2-7
D: TRBD1
size: .
V: TRBV6-6
length: 15
CDR3: CASSYPGQGSYEQYF
DNA: TGTGCCAGCAGTTACCCGGGACAGGGTTCCTACGAGCAGTACTTC

J: TRBJ2-5
D: TRBD1
size: .
V: TRBV5-1
length: 15
CDR3: CASSLEDRYQETQYF
DNA: TGCGCCAGCAGCTTGGAGGACAGGTACCAAGAGACCCAGTACTTC